The 23 T cell receptor beta chains below come from one sample, sequenced in a study of cytomegalovirus exposure and HLA in healthy donors. Both 60 Vbeta primers and 13 Jbeta primers went into the PCR. Assay: immunoSEQ multiplex PCR; the TCRdb copy retains only in-frame clones and omits some. The sample yields around 130,000 clones, around three quarters seen once. Sequencing input: PBMCs. The receptors stem from a man aged 35-49 years in good health and CMV-seronegative.

This sequence joins TRBV7-9 and TRBJ1-3; weak D call: TRBD1 (6 bases). Deletions cut 7 bases from V and 2 bases from J, with 15 bases between. The CDR3 covers 15 residues. Germline CDR1 and CDR2: SEHNR and FQNEAQ (reference sequence). The CDR3 nucleotides are TGTGCCAGCACCGGGACAACGTGGACTGGAAACACCATATATTTT. Translating it yields CASTGTTWTGNTIYF.

This clone was seen a handful of times. This chain joins TRBV28 and TRBJ1-5; 7 bases fit TRBD1. Germline V CDR1 and CDR2: MDHEN, SYDVKM. The CDR3 loop spans 14 amino acids. V lost 5 bases, J lost 4 bases, and 5 bases stayed unmatched. The CDR3 loop is CASSPDRNNQPQHF. The CDR3 bases are TGTGCCAGCAGTCCGGACAGGAATAATCAGCCCCAGCATTTT.

This clone was seen a handful of times. The CDR3 here is CASSLGQGTQQYF. CDR3 in DNA: TGTGCCAGCAGCTTGGGACAGGGAACGCAGCAGTACTTC. The V and J genes are TRBV7-3 and TRBJ2-5, with 9 nucleotides matching TRBD1. The CDR3 extends over 13 amino acids. V trimming: 3 bases; J trimming: 11 bases; junction bases outside the gene matches: 7. The germline CDR1 and CDR2 sequences are SGHTA and FQGTGA.

J is TRBJ1-1 and V is TRBV10-1; 7 positions agree with TRBD1. The CDR3 runs 13 residues. V lost 8 bases, J lost 2 bases, and 5 bases stayed unmatched. The germline V gene encodes CDR1 WNHNN and CDR2 SYGVQD (reference sequence). CDR3 in amino acids: CASRTGENTEAFF. The CDR3 nucleotides are TGCGCCAGCCGGACAGGCGAAAACACTGAAGCTTTCTTT.

The chain links TRBV5-1 to TRBJ2-1; 11 bases line up with TRBD2. CDR3 length: 17 amino acids. Looked up from germline, CDR1 is SGHRS and CDR2 is YFSETQ. Unmatched junction bases numbered 17, after V lost 7 bases and J lost 8 bases. For the CDR3, the DNA is TGCGCCAGCGGCCCCCTTCGTACTAGCGGGAGTAGTGATGAGCAGTTCTTC. Protein product: CASGPLRTSGSSDEQFF.

V gene TRBV7-2 combines with J gene TRBJ2-5; D perhaps matches TRBD2 (5 bases). CDR1 and CDR2 (germline): SGHTA, FQGNSA. Trimming removed 8 bases at V and 5 bases at J, with 9 bases between. The CDR3 spans 11 residues. CDR3 sequence reads: CASRRGETQYF. In DNA, the CDR3 is TGTGCCAGCCGCCGAGGGGAGACCCAGTACTTC.

The chain uses TRBV28 and TRBJ1-5, with no clear D. There are 16 residues in the CDR3. The V gene lost 4 bases and the J gene lost 1 base, with 14 bases spanning the gap. CDR1 MDHEN and CDR2 SYDVKM come from the germline V gene. The CDR3: CASSSMRVTSNQPQHF. CDR3 nucleotide sequence: TGTGCCAGCAGTTCCATGCGGGTAACAAGCAATCAGCCCCAGCATTTT.

V gene TRBV12-5 combines with J gene TRBJ2-1, with D possibly TRBD1 on 6 matching bases. CDR1 LGHNT and CDR2 FRNRAP come from the germline V gene. V was pared by 0 bases and J by 6 bases, with 12 bases between. The CDR3 is 15 amino acids. CDR3 nucleotides: TGTGCTAGTGGTTTGGTAGTAGGACAGTTCAATGAGCAGTTCTTC. This sequence encodes CASGLVVGQFNEQFF.

This chain links TRBV27 with TRBJ2-3; the match to TRBD2 covers 16 bases. V was clipped by 5 bases and J by 1 base; unmatched bases: 3. The germline V gene has CDR1 MNHEY and CDR2 SMNVEV (reference sequence). This CDR3 contains 17 residues. The CDR3 sequence is CASSGTSGGAGTDTQYF. DNA for the CDR3: TGTGCCAGCAGTGGGACTAGCGGGGGGGCTGGCACAGATACGCAGTATTTT.

The chain couples TRBV20-1 to TRBJ2-5; D uncertain. The CDR3 has 11 amino acids. V shed 3 bases and J shed 3 bases, with 5 bases lying between them. Looked up from germline, CDR1 is DFQATT and CDR2 is SNEGSKA (reference sequence). In nucleotides, the CDR3 is TGCAGTGCTAGCGGAGAAGAGACCCAGTACTTC. It encodes CSASGEETQYF.

V gene TRBV28 combines with J gene TRBJ2-4; D is possibly TRBD2 (5 bases). Germline loops: CDR1 MDHEN, CDR2 SYDVKM. The ends were cut back, 2 bases at V and 8 bases at J, with 10 bases in the middle. The CDR3 extends over 13 amino acids. The CDR3 region is CASSLGQDYIQYF. The CDR3 DNA reads TGTGCCAGCAGTTTAGGGCAGGACTACATTCAGTACTTC.

The rearrangement joins TRBV19 to TRBJ2-5, with 7 bases matching TRBD1. This CDR3 is 13 amino acids long. With 6 bases clipped from V and 2 bases from J, the junction kept 3 bases outside the gene matches. Germline CDR1 and CDR2: LNHDA and SQIVND (reference sequence). The chain's CDR3 is CASSRDSQETQYF. DNA of the CDR3: TGTGCCAGTAGCAGGGACAGTCAAGAGACCCAGTACTTC. Filled out from reference TRBV19 and TRBJ2-5, the complete variable domain reads DGGITQSPKYLFRKEGQNVTLSCEQNLNHDAMYWYRQDPGQGLRLIYYSQIVNDFQKGDIAEGYSVSREKKESFPLTVTSAQKNPTAFYLCASSRDSQETQYFGPGTRLLVL.

The chain carries TRBV10-2 and TRBJ2-5, with 8 bases fitting TRBD1. The V and J ends lost 4 bases and 5 bases, in that order; junction bases with no gene match: 12. CDR1 and CDR2 from the germline V gene are WSHSY and SAAADI. The CDR3 sequence is 16 residues long. Written as DNA, the CDR3 is TGCGCCAGCAGTGTCGGCAGGGGGCGACCCGTGGAGACCCAGTACTTC. This gives the protein CASSVGRGRPVETQYF.

The chain has TRBV19 and TRBJ2-7; D call uncertain. With 4 bases removed from V and 4 bases from J, the gap between germline ends came to 5 bases. There are 11 residues in the CDR3. The germline V gene has CDR1 LNHDA and CDR2 SQIVND (reference sequence). The DNA of the CDR3 is TGTGCCAGTAGTACCCATTACGAGCAGTACTTC. It codes for CASSTHYEQYF.

The CDR3 is CAISAGLAGGDEQFF. Here the CDR3 DNA reads TGTGCCATCAGTGCGGGACTAGCGGGAGGGGATGAGCAGTTCTTC. The genes are TRBV10-3 and TRBJ2-1; 16 nucleotides line up with TRBD2. This CDR3 contains 15 residues. The junction had 2 bases not matched to a gene; V was cut back by 4 bases and J by 8 bases. Germline loops: CDR1 ENHRY, CDR2 SYGVKD.

J is TRBJ2-7 and V is TRBV5-1; 7 bases align to TRBD1. Germline trimming cut 0 bases from V and 6 bases from J; bases unmatched to any gene: 6. The germline CDR1 and CDR2 sequences are SGHRS and YFSETQ. This CDR3 is 14 amino acids long. The CDR3 coding sequence is TGCGCCAGCAGCTTGGATACAGGGGCGGGCGAGCAGTACTTC. It specifies CASSLDTGAGEQYF.

V is TRBV29-1 and J is TRBJ2-1; 8 bases fit TRBD2. V trimming: 6 bases; J trimming: 2 bases; junction bases outside the gene matches: 6. CDR1 and CDR2 from the germline V gene are SQVTM and ANQGSEA. The CDR3 consists of 14 residues. The CDR3 protein is CSVAGTRAYNEQFF. The CDR3 DNA is TGCAGCGTGGCCGGGACTAGGGCCTACAATGAGCAGTTCTTC.

The J gene is TRBJ1-2, the V gene TRBV28; 10 bases map to TRBD1. With 0 bases clipped from V and 8 bases from J, the junction kept 9 bases outside the gene matches. Germline lookup yields CDR1 MDHEN and CDR2 SYDVKM. This CDR3 is 16 amino acids long. The DNA of the CDR3 is TGTGCCAGCAGTTTATGGGGACAGGGGTTAAATAGGGGCTACACCTTC. This sequence encodes CASSLWGQGLNRGYTF.

In this sample, this clone turned up a few times. The V and J genes are TRBV6-5 and TRBJ1-2; 9 nucleotides agree with TRBD1. V shed 4 bases, J shed 7 bases, and the junction held 4 bases outside the gene matches. The CDR3 covers 13 residues. Germline V gene data show CDR1 as MNHEY and CDR2 as SVGAGI. As DNA, the CDR3 is TGTGCCAGCAGTTGGGGGACAGGGAGTGGCTACACCTTC. Translated: CASSWGTGSGYTF.

The V call is TRBV18, the J call TRBJ2-7; TRBD1 matches 7 bases. The trim removed 6 bases at V and 3 bases at J, leaving 8 bases unmatched. The CDR3 consists of 14 residues. Germline loops: CDR1 KGHSH, CDR2 LQKENI. The CDR3 nucleotides are TGTGCCAGCTCTCCCAGGGCAGGGGGCTACGAGCAGTACTTC. Encoded protein: CASSPRAGGYEQYF. Filled out from reference TRBV18 and TRBJ2-7, the complete variable domain reads NAGVMQNPRHLVRRRGQEARLRCSPMKGHSHVYWYRQLPEEGLKFMVYLQKENIIDESGMPKERFSAEFPKEGPSILRIQQVVRGDSAAYFCASSPRAGGYEQYFGPGTRLTVT.

The chain uses TRBV25-1 and TRBJ2-2, with D perhaps TRBD1 (6 bases). V was shortened by 4 bases and J by 5 bases, with 14 bases between the two germline ends. The CDR3 spans 15 residues. CDR1 is MGHDK, CDR2 SYGVNS, per germline. For the CDR3, the DNA is TGTGCCAGCAGTGCCGGCACTAGGGGGACCGGGGAGCTGTTTTTT. Protein sequence: CASSAGTRGTGELFF.

The genes are TRBV4-1 and TRBJ1-5; 9 nucleotides match TRBD1. Trimming at V came to 0 bases and at J to 2 bases, leaving 8 bases not matched to a gene. This CDR3 has 18 amino acids. Germline V gene data show CDR1 as MGHRA and CDR2 as YSYEKL. The CDR3: CASSQEGTGFGGNQPQHF. Here the CDR3 DNA reads TGCGCCAGCAGCCAAGAAGGGACAGGGTTTGGCGGCAATCAGCCCCAGCATTTT.

The chain joins TRBV28 to TRBJ2-7; 9 positions match TRBD2. The CDR3 spans 17 residues. J gave up 3 bases and V 6 bases, and 15 bases lay outside the gene matches. CDR1 and CDR2 (germline): MDHEN, SYDVKM. This CDR3 reads CASSLPGASGILYEQYF. Here the CDR3 DNA reads TGTGCCAGCAGCCTCCCCGGGGCTAGCGGGATCCTCTACGAGCAGTACTTC. The complete variable domain, with remaining parts taken from reference TRBV28 and TRBJ2-7, reads DVKVTQSSRYLVKRTGEKVFLECVQDMDHENMFWYRQDPGLGLRLIYFSYDVKMKEKGDIPEGYSVSREKKERFSLILESASTNQTSMYLCASSLPGASGILYEQYFGPGTRLTVT.